The entry below gives a single T cell receptor (beta chain) sequence along with its context. Its antigen is unknown. The source of the sample is a study of beta chain features in type 1 diabetes. Study as a whole: What patients shared with healthy donors was a similar profile of age, gender and cell yields. Findings and caveats of the study: Naive, central memory and regulatory TCRB repertoires appeared more similar among patients than healthy donors.

Every participating donor gave one draw, a heparinised blood sample averaging roughly 100 mL. Staining for CD45RO/CCR7/CD25/CD127/CD95/CD27 allowed sorting of CD4+ naive, central memory, regulatory and stem cell-like memory cells. The isolated RNA, all of it, was reverse transcribed, so expressed TCRB transcripts were what got sequenced. Repertoires were generated with immunoSEQ multiplex PCR, while TCRdb's copy carries only in-frame clones and drops some. The sample comprises 620,000 or so clones, less than 20% of which are singletons, and approximately 0.087% rests with the top ten. Per germline, CDR1 MNHNY and CDR2 SVGAGI (reference sequence). CDR3 length: 12 amino acids. Trimming stripped 5 bases from V and 9 bases from J, with 11 bases between.

The genes are TRBV6-6 and TRBJ1-5; the D gene is possibly TRBD1 (5 bases). The source material was naive CD4+ T cells from blood. This clonotype was sampled from a man between 18 and 35 years old in good health. The CDR3 DNA follows: TGTGCCAGCAGTACCCAGGGACGGCCCCAGCATTTT. This encodes CASSTQGRPQHF.